The next 6 T cell receptor beta chains were all read from a single sample in a study of blood T cells in healthy people across ages (dated by TCRdb to the mid-2010s). To prepare the library, 5' RACE was applied. Sequencing took place on an Illumina HiSeq 2500. A second PCR of about 6 to 11 cycles was performed with a sample-barcoded 5' primer and a J-beta primer mix. TCRdb trimmed the raw reads at Q25, called clones with MiXCR and kept productive beta chains. Rows are unified per CDR3 protein, each entry keeping the most common DNA and genes. This sample is represented by more than 800,000 distinct CDR3 sequences; around 43% of them were singletons. About 20% of the sample lies in the top ten. Material for sequencing was blood. The receptor source for this set is a woman aged 55-69 years in good health.

Comment on this clonotype: Its ends do not fully match the called genes, so a read error is possible. The V and J genes are TRBV5-1 and TRBJ2-1; D tentatively fits TRBD1 or TRBD2 (5 bases each). Germline CDR1 and CDR2: SGHRS and YFSETQ. The CDR3 is 14 residues long. The CDR3 reads CASSLTGLDKEQFF. The CDR3 nucleotides read TGCGCCAGCAGCTTAACAGGACTGGACAAGGAGCAGTTCTTC. The variable domain in full, with the rest retrieved from reference TRBV5-1 and TRBJ2-1, is KAGVTQTPRYLIKTRGQQVTLSCSPISGHRSVSWYQQTPGQGLQFLFEYFSETQRNKGNFPGRFSGRQFSNSRSEMNVSTLELGDSALYLCASSLTGLDKEQFFGPGTRLTVL.

The chain employs TRBV2 and TRBJ2-7; 7 bases are a match to TRBD2. This CDR3 is built from 14 residues. Trimming cost V 2 bases and J 7 bases; bases outside gene matches: 8. Germline CDR1 and CDR2: SNHLY and FYNNEI. The CDR3 nucleotides read TGTGCCAGCAGTGAACGACTAGCAGTCAATGAGCAGTACTTC. Protein product: CASSERLAVNEQYF.

This clonotype came up a few times. This chain links TRBV7-2 with TRBJ2-1; no definite D call. Trimming shortened V by 5 bases and J by 6 bases, and 11 bases separated the two germline ends. The CDR3 is 13 residues long. Germline loops: CDR1 SGHTA, CDR2 FQGNSA. CDR3 sequence reads: CASSRAILNEQFF. DNA for the CDR3: TGTGCCAGCAGCCGAGCAATACTCAATGAGCAGTTCTTC.

In the case of this clonotype: It may be a read error: a sequence one base away is much more abundant. The V and J genes are TRBV12-3 or TRBV12-4 and TRBJ2-5; a possible D gene is TRBD1 (6 bases). The V end was cut by 5 bases, the J end by 2 bases, with 12 bases between. The CDR3 is made up of 14 amino acids. The CDR3 nucleotides read TGTGCCAGCAGTGCCGGGACAATTCAAGAGACCCAGTACTTC. It yields the protein CASSAGTIQETQYF.

On this clonotype itself: A much larger clone differs from this one at a single base, so this may be a read error. V is TRBV20-1 and J is TRBJ2-5; 12 positions agree with TRBD1. This CDR3 spans 17 amino acids. Germline CDR1 DFQATT, CDR2 SNEGSKA (reference sequence). The CDR3 sequence: CSANPGGTGGVSETRYF. The CDR3 nucleotides read TGCAGTGCTAACCCCGGGGGGACAGGGGGCGTATCGGAGACCCGGTACTTC.

The chain recombines TRBV11-2 with TRBJ2-6; D may be TRBD1 (6 bases). Trimming took off 5 bases at V and 7 bases at J, with 18 bases between the two ends. This CDR3 comprises 16 residues. Germline lookup yields CDR1 SGHAT and CDR2 FQNNGV. In nucleotides, the CDR3 is TGTGCCAGCAGCCACATCAGGGGAACGTCTGCCAACGTCCTGACTTTC. Encoded protein: CASSHIRGTSANVLTF.